The 8 T cell receptor beta chains listed next were all sequenced from one sample in a study of siplizumab effects on memory and regulatory T cells. Mixed lymphocyte reaction cells were cocultured at 37°C for 5 to 7 days. Their specific antigens are unknown. TCRdb keeps only in-frame clones here, not all; method: immunoSEQ multiplex PCR. The table includes about 13,000 clones, about 40% detected once. The sample was CFSE-low (dividing) CD8+ T cells sorted from an allogeneic mixed lymphocyte reaction. These receptors were taken from a human donor in good health; the cells came from an allogeneic mixed lymphocyte reaction.

This clone was found a few times. The V and J genes are TRBV29-1 and TRBJ2-2, with TRBD1 matching 9 bases. CDR1 and CDR2 (germline): SQVTM, ANQGSEA. This CDR3 spans 15 amino acids. J lost 4 bases, V lost 7 bases, and 10 bases had no gene match. CDR3 DNA: TGCAGCGCCCTCGCCTCGGGACAGGGCACCGGGGAGCTGTTTTTT. Translated, it gives CSALASGQGTGELFF.

The V gene is TRBV7-6, the J gene TRBJ2-7, with D tentatively TRBD2 (6 bases). V was pared by 1 base and J by 5 bases, with 12 bases between. CDR1 and CDR2 from the germline V gene are SGHVS and FNYEAQ. The CDR3 consists of 14 residues. The CDR3 sequence: CASSLGTNENEQYF. DNA of the CDR3: TGTGCCAGCAGCTTAGGGACTAACGAAAACGAGCAGTACTTC. The whole variable domain, filled in from reference TRBV7-6 and TRBJ2-7, reads GAGVSQSPRYKVTKRGQDVALRCDPISGHVSLYWYRQALGQGPEFLTYFNYEAQQDKSGLPNDRFSAERPEGSISTLTIQRTEQRDSAMYRCASSLGTNENEQYFGPGTRLTVT.

In its sample, this clone was seen a few times. The V gene is TRBV7-2, the J gene TRBJ1-2; TRBD1 agrees at 9 bases. Trimming cost V 5 bases and J 5 bases; bases outside gene matches: 9. The germline V gene encodes CDR1 SGHTA and CDR2 FQGNSA. CDR3 length: 15 amino acids. CDR3 coding DNA: TGTGCCAGCAGCCTCTGGACAGGGGAGGTTTATGGCTACACCTTC. It codes for CASSLWTGEVYGYTF. Full variable domain (rest looked up from reference TRBV7-2 and TRBJ1-2): GAGVSQSPSNKVTEKGKDVELRCDPISGHTALYWYRQSLGQGLEFLIYFQGNSAPDKSGLPSDRFSAERTGGSVSTLTIQRTQQEDSAVYLCASSLWTGEVYGYTFGSGTRLTVV.

This chain links TRBV6-6 with TRBJ2-1; D uncertain. Per the germline V gene, CDR1 is MNHNY and CDR2 is SVGAGI (reference sequence). Trimming took 0 bases from V and 5 from J, leaving 8 bases between them. The CDR3 consists of 14 residues. In DNA form, the CDR3 reads TGTGCCAGCAGTTACTCTGCACCCGACAATGAGCAGTTCTTC. It codes for CASSYSAPDNEQFF.

This clone was seen a few times. V is TRBV27 and J is TRBJ2-7; perhaps TRBD1 as D (6 bases). Trimming stripped 6 bases from V and 3 bases from J, with 12 bases between. This CDR3 comprises 13 residues. Germline loops: CDR1 MNHEY, CDR2 SMNVEV (reference sequence). This chain's CDR3 is CASSLGGGYEQYF. The CDR3 DNA reads TGTGCCAGCAGCTTAGGGGGTGGCTACGAGCAGTACTTC.

This chain connects TRBV18 to TRBJ2-1, with D perhaps TRBD1 or TRBD2 (9 bases each). CDR3 length: 17 amino acids. V lost 0 bases and J 14 bases, leaving 26 bases between the germline ends. Germline CDR1 KGHSH, CDR2 LQKENI. The CDR3 is CASSPPGFLAGWTGEFF. The CDR3 nucleotides are TGTGCCAGCTCACCACCCGGGTTTCTAGCGGGATGGACAGGGGAGTTCTTC. The full variable domain, completed using reference TRBV18 and TRBJ2-1, is NAGVMQNPRHLVRRRGQEARLRCSPMKGHSHVYWYRQLPEEGLKFMVYLQKENIIDESGMPKERFSAEFPKEGPSILRIQQVVRGDSAAYFCASSPPGFLAGWTGEFFGPGTRLTVL.

The chain couples TRBV7-3 to TRBJ1-2; D gene unclear. The V end lost 5 bases, the J end lost 4 bases, and 23 bases lay between the germline ends. The CDR3 has 17 residues. Germline V lookup: CDR1 SGHTA, CDR2 FQGTGA. CDR3 coding DNA: TGTGCCAGCAGCCTCTCCCCAAGAGGCGGCTCAGCCTATGGCTACACCTTC. Amino acids: CASSLSPRGGSAYGYTF.

A note on this clone: The junction departs from the called germline gene at one end, perhaps through a read error. CDR3 in amino acids: CASSQGTGTFRIEAFF. CDR3 coding DNA: TGCGCCAGCAGCCAAGGGACAGGGACGTTTAGGATTGAAGCTTTCTTT. This chain uses TRBV5-4 with TRBJ1-1, with 9 bases aligning to TRBD1. This CDR3 has 16 amino acids. CDR1 is SGHNT and CDR2 is YYREEE in the germline V gene (reference sequence).